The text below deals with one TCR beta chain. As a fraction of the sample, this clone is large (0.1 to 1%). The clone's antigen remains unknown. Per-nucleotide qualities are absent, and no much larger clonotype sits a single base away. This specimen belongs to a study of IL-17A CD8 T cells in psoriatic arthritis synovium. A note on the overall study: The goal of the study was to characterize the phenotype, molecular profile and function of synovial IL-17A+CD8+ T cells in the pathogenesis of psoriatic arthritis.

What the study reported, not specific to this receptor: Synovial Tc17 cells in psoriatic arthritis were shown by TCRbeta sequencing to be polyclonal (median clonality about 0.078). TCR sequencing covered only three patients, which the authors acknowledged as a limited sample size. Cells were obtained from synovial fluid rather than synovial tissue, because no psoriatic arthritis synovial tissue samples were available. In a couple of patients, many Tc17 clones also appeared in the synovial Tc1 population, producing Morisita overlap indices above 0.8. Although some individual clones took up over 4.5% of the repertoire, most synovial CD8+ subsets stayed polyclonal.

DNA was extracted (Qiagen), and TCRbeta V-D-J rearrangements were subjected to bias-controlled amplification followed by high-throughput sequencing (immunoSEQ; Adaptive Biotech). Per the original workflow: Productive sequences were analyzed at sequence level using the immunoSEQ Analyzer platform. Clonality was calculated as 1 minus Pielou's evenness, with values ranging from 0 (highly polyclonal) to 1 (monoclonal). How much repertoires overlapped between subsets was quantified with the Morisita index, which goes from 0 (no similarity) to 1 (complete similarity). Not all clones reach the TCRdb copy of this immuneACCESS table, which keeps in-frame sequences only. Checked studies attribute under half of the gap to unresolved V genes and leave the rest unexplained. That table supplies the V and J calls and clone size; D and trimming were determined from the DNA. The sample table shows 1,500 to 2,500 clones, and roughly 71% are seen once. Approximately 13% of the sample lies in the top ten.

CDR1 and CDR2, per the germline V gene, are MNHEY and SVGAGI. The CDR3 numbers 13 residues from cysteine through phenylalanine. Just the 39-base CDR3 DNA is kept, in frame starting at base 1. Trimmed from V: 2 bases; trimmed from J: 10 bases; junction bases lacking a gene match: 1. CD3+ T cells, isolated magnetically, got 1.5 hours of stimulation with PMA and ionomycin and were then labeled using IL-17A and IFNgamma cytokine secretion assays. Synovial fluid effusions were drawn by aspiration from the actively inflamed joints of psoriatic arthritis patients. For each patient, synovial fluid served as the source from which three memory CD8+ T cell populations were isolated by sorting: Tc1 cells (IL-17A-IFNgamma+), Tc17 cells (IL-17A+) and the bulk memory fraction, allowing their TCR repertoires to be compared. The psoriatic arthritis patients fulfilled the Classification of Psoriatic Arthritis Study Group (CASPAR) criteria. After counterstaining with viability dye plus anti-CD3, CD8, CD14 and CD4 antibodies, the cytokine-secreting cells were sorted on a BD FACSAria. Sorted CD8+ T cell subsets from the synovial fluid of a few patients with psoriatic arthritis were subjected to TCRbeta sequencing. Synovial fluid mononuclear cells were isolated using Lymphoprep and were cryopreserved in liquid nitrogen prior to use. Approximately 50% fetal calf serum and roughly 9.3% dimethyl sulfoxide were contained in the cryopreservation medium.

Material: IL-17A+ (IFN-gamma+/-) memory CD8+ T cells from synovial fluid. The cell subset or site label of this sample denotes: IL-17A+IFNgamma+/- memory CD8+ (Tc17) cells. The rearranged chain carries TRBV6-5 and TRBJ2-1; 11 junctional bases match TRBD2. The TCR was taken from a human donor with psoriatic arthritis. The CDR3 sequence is CASSYGTSGEQFF. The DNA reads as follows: TGTGCCAGCAGTTACGGGACTAGCGGAGAGCAGTTCTTC.